The TCR beta chain described here comes from a study of regulatory T cells in long-lasting Graves disease. Study findings and constraints: It was in persistent disease that TRBV28, TRBJ1-2 and TRBJ2-5 were favored.

Germline V CDR1 and CDR2: SGHAT, FQDESV (reference sequence). Unmatched junction bases numbered 10, after V lost 2 bases and J lost 3 bases. The CDR3 totals 18 residues. Time point meaning: persistent/refractory GD, antithyroid drugs over 5 years with positive TRAb. PBMC-extracted RNA yielded the TCR library. American Thyroid Association guidelines defined Graves' disease diagnosis. Into tubes containing EDTA, about 10 milliliters of peripheral blood were drawn. Library construction for TCR beta used iRepertoire HTBI primers and Arm-PCR of CDR3 regions. How the authors handled the data: Spanning all samples, the identified segments comprised about 62 TRBV and approximately 13 TRBJ. MiXCR was run by TCRdb on the multiplex PCR reads, yielding one entry per CDR3 protein. TCRdb assigned the V and J calls; the authors' analysis was not used. Among hundreds of thousands of distinct CDR3 sequences listed, 25% to 35% were seen once.

A word on this clonotype: Its antigen is not known.

Specimen: peripheral blood mononuclear cells (PBMCs), collected when the disease was refractory, from a patient treated with antithyroid drugs. This chain uses TRBV11-1 with TRBJ2-5, with 12 bases fitting TRBD2. This receptor was identified in a female donor with Graves disease. For the CDR3, the DNA is TGTGCCAGCAGCTTACCCGCCTATGCTAGCGGGAGGGAAGAGACCCAGTACTTC. Amino acid sequence: CASSLPAYASGREETQYF.